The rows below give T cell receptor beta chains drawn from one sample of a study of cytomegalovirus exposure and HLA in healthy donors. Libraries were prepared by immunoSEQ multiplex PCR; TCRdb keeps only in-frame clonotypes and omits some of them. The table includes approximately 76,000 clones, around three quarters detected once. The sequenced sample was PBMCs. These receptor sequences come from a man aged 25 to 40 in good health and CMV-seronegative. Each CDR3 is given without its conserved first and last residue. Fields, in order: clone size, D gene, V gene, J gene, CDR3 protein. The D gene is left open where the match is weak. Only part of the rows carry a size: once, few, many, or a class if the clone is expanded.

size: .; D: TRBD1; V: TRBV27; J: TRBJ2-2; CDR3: ASSVDRVGELF
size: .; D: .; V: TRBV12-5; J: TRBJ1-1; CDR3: ASGFGTGTEAF
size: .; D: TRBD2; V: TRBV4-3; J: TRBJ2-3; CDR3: ASSQDPTSGVQY
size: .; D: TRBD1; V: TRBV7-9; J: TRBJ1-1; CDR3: ASSLADTGGHKAF
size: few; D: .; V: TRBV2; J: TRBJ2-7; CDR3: ASSRTLAVYEQY
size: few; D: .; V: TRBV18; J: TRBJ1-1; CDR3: ASRRGNTEAF
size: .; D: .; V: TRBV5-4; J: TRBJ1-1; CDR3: ASSFQQMNTEAF
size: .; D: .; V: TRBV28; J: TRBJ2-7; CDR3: ASRPSSYEQY
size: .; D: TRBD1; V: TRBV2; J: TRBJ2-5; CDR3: ASREGTASETQY
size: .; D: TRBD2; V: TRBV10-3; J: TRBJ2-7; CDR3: ASTKAGGSYEQY
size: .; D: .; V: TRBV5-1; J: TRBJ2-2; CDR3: AGETGGCLAGIVLRAGELF
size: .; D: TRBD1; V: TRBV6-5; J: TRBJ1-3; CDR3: ASRRTGEAGNTIY
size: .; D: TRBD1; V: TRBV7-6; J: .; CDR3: ASSLGQGAYEQY
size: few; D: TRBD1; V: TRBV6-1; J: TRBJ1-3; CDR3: ASSENPGQGGNTIY
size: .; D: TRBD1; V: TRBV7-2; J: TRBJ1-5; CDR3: ASSADRDQPQH
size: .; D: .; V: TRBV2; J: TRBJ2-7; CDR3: ASSVHRSREQY
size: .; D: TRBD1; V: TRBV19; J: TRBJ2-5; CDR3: ASSLNRGRGETQY
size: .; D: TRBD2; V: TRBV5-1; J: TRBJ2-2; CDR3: ASSFGRLAGAAGTGELF
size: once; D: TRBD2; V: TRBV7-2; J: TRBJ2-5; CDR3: ASSHGTSRETQY
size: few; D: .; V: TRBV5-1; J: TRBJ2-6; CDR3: ASSLAGGSGANVLT
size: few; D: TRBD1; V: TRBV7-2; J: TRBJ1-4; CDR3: ASSLDRAEKLF
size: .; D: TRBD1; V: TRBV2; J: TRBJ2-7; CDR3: ASGTGTGGYRDSYEQY